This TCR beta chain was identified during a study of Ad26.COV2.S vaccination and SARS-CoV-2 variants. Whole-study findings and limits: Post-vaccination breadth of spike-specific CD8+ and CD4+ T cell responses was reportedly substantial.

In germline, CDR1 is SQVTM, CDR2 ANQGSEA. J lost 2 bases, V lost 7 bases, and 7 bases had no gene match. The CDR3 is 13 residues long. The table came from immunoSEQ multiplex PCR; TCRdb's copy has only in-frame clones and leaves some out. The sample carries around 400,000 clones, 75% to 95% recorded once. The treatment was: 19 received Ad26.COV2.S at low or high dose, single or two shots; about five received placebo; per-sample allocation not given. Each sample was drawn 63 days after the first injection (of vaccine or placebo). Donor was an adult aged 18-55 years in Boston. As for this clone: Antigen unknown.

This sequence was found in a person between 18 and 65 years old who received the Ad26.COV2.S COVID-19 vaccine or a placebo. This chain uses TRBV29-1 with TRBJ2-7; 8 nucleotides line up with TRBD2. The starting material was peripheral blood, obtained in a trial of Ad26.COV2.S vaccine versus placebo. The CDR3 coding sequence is TGCAGCGGAGGTAGCGGGAACCCCTACGAGCAGTACTTC. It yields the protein CSGGSGNPYEQYF.